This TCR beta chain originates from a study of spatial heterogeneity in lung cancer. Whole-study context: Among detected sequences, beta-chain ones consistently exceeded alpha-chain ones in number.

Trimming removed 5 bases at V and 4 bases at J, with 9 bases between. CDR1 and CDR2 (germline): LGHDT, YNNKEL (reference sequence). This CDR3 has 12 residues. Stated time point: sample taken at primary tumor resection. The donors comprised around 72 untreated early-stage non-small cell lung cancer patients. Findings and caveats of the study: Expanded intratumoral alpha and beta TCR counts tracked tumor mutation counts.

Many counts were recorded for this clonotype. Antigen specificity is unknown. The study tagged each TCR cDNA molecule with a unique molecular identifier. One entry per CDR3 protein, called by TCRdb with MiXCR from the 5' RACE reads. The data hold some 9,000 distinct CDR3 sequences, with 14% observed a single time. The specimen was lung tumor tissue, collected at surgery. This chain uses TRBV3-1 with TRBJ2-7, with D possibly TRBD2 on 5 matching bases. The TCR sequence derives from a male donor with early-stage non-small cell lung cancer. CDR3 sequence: CASSSEGYEQYF. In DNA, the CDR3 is TGTGCCAGCAGCAGCGAGGGTTACGAGCAGTACTTC.